The clone carrying this T cell receptor (beta chain) was recorded many times. The antigen remains unidentified. These data are taken from a study of T cells in Graves' hyperthyroidism and ophthalmopathy. The study left out patients who had uncontrolled infection, other autoimmune disease, pregnancy or lactation. Whole-study findings and limits: The model foresaw ophthalmopathy a median around 6.4 months prior to onset.

RNA transcripts yielded amplified TCR beta CDR3 regions. HTBI primers were employed in a first-round RT-PCR of the TCR CDR3. TCRdb re-derived calls from the multiplex PCR reads in MiXCR, one entry per CDR3 protein. The data show roughly 170,000 distinct CDR3 sequences, 9.4% seen once. The germline V gene has CDR1 LNHDA and CDR2 SQIVND (reference sequence). The CDR3 is made up of 16 amino acids. V gave up 4 bases and J gave up 4 bases, with 17 bases separating them. The chain carries TRBV19 and TRBJ2-1; maybe TRBD1 (6 bases). The clonotype comes from a woman younger than 30 with Graves' hyperthyroidism that later progressed to Graves' ophthalmopathy. Sequenced sample: blood. CDR3 amino acids: CASSNPPGTSYNEQFF. The CDR3 DNA sequence: TGTGCCAGTAGTAATCCCCCCGGGACATCATACAATGAGCAGTTCTTC.